This T cell receptor beta chain came from a study of beta chain features in type 1 diabetes. The sequenced template was cDNA made from the entire isolated RNA. Method: immunoSEQ multiplex PCR; TCRdb's copy keeps in-frame clones and lacks some. Among about 410,000 clones listed, about 15% were seen once. Sequencing was performed on naive CD4+ T cells from blood. The sequence was obtained from a man younger than 40 in good health.

The CDR3 DNA is TGTGCCAGCAGTGATCCAGGCAGGGGCGCAGATACGCAGTATTTT. It is translated as CASSDPGRGADTQYF. The chain carries TRBV25-1 and TRBJ2-3; TRBD1 is a possible D gene (6 bases). V was cut by 3 bases and J by 4 bases, with 14 bases left in between. Germline V CDR1 and CDR2: MGHDK, SYGVNS. The CDR3 runs to 15 residues.